This is a list of T cell receptor beta chains from one sample in a study of read filtering for tumor transcriptome and immune sequencing. MiXCR, applied by TCRdb to the reads, yields one record per CDR3 protein. The profile shows tens of thousands of distinct CDR3 sequences, about 22% of them singletons. The sample consisted of a population of CD138-negative cells sorted from bone marrow. The source is a donor at least 40 years old with multiple myeloma. Both conserved end residues are part of each CDR3.

V gene	J gene	CDR3 protein
TRBV5-1	TRBJ2-6	CASSLTSSSGANVLTF
TRBV5-1	TRBJ2-5	CASSLAAPQETQYF
TRBV7-8	TRBJ2-1	CASSTPGDRGRSYNEQFF
TRBV20-1	TRBJ2-1	CSARVPGAAREQFF
TRBV5-1	TRBJ1-5	CAGSLESGQPQHF
TRBV14	TRBJ2-5	CASSQGGTQYF
TRBV28	TRBJ2-3	CASRTQGRTDTQYF
TRBV2	TRBJ2-7	CASCCTEGEQYF
TRBV12-3/TRBV12-4	TRBJ2-7	CASSAGWSGWDEQYF
TRBV29-1	TRBJ2-7	CSVGQSPYEQYF
TRBV5-1	TRBJ1-5	CASSLPGQSNQPQHF
TRBV6-1	TRBJ2-1	CASSEHTSGDNKQFF
TRBV5-1	TRBJ2-6	CASSLESSNVLTF